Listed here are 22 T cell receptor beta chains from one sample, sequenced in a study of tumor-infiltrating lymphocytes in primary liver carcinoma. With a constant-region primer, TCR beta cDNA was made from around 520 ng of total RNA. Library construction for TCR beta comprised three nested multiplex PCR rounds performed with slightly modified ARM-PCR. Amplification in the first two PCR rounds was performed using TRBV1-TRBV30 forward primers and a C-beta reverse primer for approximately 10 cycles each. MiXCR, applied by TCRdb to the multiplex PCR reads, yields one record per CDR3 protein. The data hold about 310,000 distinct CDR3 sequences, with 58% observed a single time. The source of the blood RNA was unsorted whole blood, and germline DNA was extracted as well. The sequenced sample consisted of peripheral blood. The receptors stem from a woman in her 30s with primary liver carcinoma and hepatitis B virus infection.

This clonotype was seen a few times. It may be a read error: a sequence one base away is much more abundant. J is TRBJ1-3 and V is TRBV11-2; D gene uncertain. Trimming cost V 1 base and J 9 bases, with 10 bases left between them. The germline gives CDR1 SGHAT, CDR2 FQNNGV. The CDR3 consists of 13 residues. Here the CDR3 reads CASSLAGRPTIYF. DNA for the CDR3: TGTGCCAGCAGCTTAGCAGGTCGCCCCACCATATATTTT.

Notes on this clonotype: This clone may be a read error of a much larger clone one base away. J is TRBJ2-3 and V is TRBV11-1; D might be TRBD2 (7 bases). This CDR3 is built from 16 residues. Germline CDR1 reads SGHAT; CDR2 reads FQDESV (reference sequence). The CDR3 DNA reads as TGTGCCAGCAGCTACCCTAGGGGGGGGGGCACAGATACGCGGTATTTT. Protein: CASSYPRGGGTDTRYF.

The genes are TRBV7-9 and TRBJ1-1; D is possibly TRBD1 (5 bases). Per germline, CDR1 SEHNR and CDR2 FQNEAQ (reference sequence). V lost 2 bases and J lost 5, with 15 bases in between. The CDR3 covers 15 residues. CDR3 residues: CASSLFSGWGTEAFF. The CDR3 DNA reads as TGTGCCAGCAGCTTATTCTCAGGGTGGGGGACTGAAGCTTTCTTT.

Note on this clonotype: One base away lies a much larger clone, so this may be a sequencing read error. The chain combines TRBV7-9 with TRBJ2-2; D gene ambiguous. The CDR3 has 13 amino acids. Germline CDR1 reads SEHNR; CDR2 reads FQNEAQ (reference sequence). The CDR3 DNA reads TGTGCCAGCAGCTACTCAAGGACCGTGGAGCTGTTTTTT. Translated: CASSYSRTVELFF. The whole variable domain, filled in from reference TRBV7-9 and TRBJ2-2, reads DTGVSQNPRHKITKRGQNVTFRCDPISEHNRLYWYRQTLGQGPEFLTYFQNEAQLEKSRLLSDRFSAERPKGSFSTLEIQRTEQGDSAMYLCASSYSRTVELFFGEGSRLTVL.

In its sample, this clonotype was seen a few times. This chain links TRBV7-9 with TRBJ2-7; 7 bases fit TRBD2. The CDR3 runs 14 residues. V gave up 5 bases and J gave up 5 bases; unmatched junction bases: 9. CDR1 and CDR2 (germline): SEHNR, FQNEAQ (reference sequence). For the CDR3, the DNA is TGTGCCAGCAGCGATGGACTAGGATACCACGAGCAGTACTTC. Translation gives CASSDGLGYHEQYF. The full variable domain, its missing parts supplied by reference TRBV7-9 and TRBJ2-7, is DTGVSQNPRHKITKRGQNVTFRCDPISEHNRLYWYRQTLGQGPEFLTYFQNEAQLEKSRLLSDRFSAERPKGSFSTLEIQRTEQGDSAMYLCASSDGLGYHEQYFGPGTRLTVT.

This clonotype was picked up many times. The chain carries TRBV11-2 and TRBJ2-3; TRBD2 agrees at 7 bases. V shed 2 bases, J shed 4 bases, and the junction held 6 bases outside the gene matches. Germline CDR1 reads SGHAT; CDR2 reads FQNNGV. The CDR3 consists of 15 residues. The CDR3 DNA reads TGTGCCAGCAGCTTAATGCCCGGACTAGCAGATACGCAGTATTTT. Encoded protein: CASSLMPGLADTQYF. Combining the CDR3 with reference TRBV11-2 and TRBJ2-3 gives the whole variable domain EAGVAQSPRYKIIEKRQSVAFWCNPISGHATLYWYQQILGQGPKLLIQFQNNGVVDDSQLPKDRFSAERLKGVDSTLKIQPAKLEDSAVYLCASSLMPGLADTQYFGPGTRLTVL.

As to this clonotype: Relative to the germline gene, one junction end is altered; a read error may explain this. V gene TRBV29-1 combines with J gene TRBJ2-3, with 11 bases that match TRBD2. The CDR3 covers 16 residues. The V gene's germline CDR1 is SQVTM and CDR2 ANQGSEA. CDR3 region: CSVGQLLAGDRDKQYF. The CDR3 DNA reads TGCAGCGTTGGACAGCTACTAGCGGGAGATCGAGATAAGCAGTATTTT.

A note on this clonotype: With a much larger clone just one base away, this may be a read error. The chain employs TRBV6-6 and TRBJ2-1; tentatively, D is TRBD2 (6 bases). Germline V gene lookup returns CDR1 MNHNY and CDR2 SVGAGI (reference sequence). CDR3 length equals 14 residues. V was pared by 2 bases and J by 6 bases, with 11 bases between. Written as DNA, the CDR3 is TGTGCCAGCAGTTACGGGACTCGTGGCAATGAGCAGTTCTTC. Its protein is CASSYGTRGNEQFF.

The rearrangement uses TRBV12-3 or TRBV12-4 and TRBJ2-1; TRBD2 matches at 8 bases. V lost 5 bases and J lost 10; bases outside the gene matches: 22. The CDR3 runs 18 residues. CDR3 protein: CASSTRSGSNGRAGEQFF. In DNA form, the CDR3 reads TGTGCCAGCAGTACTCGTTCGGGCTCTAACGGGAGGGCCGGGGAGCAGTTCTTC.

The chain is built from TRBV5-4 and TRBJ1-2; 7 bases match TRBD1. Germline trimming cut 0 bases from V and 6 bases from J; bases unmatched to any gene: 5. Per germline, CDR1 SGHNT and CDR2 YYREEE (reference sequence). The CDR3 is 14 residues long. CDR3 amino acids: CASSLVGQGDGYTF. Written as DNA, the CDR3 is TGTGCCAGCAGCTTGGTGGGCCAGGGGGATGGCTACACCTTC.

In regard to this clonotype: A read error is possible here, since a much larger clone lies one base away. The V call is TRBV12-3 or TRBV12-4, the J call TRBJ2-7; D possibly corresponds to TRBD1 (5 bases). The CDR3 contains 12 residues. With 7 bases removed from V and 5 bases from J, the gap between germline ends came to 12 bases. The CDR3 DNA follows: TGTGCCAGCAATCATGGGGCCCACGAGCAGTACTTC. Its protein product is CASNHGAHEQYF.

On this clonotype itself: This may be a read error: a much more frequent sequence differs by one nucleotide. The CDR3 spells CASTRDSGTDTQYF. Written as DNA, the CDR3 is TGTGCCAGCACCAGGGATAGCGGCACAGATACGCAGTATTTT. The gene calls are TRBV12-3 or TRBV12-4 and TRBJ2-3; D might be TRBD1 or TRBD2, each matching 5 bases. This CDR3 contains 14 residues. V gave up 7 bases and J gave up 1 base, with 12 bases separating them.

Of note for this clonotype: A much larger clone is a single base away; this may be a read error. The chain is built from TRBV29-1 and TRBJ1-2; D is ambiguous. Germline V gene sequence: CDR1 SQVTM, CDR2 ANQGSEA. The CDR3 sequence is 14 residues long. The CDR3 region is CSVVQQSYNHGYTF. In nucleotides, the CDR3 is TGCAGCGTTGTCCAACAGAGTTATAACCATGGCTACACCTTC. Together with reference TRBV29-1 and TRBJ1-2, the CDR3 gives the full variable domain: SAVISQKPSRDICQRGTSLTIQCQVDSQVTMMFWYRQQPGQSLTLIATANQGSEATYESGFVIDKFPISRPNLTFSTLTVSNMSPEDSSIYLCSVVQQSYNHGYTFGSGTRLTVV.

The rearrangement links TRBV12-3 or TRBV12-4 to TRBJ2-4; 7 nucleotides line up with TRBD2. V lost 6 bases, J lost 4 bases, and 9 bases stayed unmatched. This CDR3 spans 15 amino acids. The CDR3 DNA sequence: TGTGCCAGCAGAGCCGCCGGGACTAATAAAAACATTCAGTACTTC. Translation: CASRAAGTNKNIQYF.

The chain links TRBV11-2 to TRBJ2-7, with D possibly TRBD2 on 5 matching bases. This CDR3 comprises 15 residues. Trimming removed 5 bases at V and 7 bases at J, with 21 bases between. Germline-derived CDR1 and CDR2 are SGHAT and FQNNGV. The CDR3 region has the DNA TGTGCCAGCAGCCCTCCCCGGATAGCGAGTTATGAGCAGTACTTC. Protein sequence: CASSPPRIASYEQYF.

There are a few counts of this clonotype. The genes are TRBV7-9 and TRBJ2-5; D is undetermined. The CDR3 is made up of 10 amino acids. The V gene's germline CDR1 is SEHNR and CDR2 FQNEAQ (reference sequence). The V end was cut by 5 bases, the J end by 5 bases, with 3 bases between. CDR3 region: CASSPETQYF. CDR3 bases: TGTGCCAGCAGCCCGGAGACCCAGTACTTC.

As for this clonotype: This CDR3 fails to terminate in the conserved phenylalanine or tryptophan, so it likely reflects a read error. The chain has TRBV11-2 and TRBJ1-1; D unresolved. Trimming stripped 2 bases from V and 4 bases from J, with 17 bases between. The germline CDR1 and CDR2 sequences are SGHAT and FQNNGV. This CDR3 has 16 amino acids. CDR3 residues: CASSLSAAGMITEAFL. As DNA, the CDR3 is TGTGCCAGCAGCTTATCAGCTGCCGGCATGATCACTGAAGCTTTCTTA.

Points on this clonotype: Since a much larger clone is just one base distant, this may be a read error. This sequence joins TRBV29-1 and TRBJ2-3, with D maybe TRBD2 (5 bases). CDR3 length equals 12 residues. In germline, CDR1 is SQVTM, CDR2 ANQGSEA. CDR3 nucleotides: TGCAGCGTACGGACTTTCACAGATGCGCAGTATTTT. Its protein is CSVRTFTDAQYF.

The CDR3 nucleotides are TGCGCCAGCAGCCACCAAGATAGAATGGTGATGTCCGATGAGCAGTTCTTC. Translation gives CASSHQDRMVMSDEQFF. The chain recombines TRBV4-1 with TRBJ2-1; D call uncertain. V lost 3 bases and J 8 bases, leaving 23 bases between the germline ends. The CDR3 is 17 amino acids. CDR1 MGHRA and CDR2 YSYEKL come from the germline V gene.

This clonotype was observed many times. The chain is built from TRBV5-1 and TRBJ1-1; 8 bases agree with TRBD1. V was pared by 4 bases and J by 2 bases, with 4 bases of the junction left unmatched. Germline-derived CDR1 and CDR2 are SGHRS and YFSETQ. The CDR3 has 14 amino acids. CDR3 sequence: CASSMGQVNTEAFF. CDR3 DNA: TGCGCCAGCAGCATGGGACAGGTCAACACTGAAGCTTTCTTT.

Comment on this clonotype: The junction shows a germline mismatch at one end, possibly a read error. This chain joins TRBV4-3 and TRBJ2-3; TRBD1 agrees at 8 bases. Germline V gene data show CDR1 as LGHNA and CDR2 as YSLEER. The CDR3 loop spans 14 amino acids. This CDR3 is CVSSQGARAVTQYF. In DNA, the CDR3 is TGCGTCAGCAGCCAGGGGGCTAGGGCAGTTACGCAGTATTTT.

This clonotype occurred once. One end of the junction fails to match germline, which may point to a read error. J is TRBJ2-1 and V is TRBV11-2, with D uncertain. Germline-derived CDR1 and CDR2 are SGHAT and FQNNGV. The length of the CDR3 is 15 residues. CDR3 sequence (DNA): TGTGTCAGCAGCCTAGATTTAAGCTCCTACAATGAGCAGTTCTTC. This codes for CVSSLDLSSYNEQFF. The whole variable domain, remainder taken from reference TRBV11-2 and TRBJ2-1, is EAGVAQSPRYKIIEKRQSVAFWCNPISGHATLYWYQQILGQGPKLLIQFQNNGVVDDSQLPKDRFSAERLKGVDSTLKIQPAKLEDSAVYLCVSSLDLSSYNEQFFGPGTRLTVL.